This TCR beta chain appears in the sequencing data of a study of breast tumors, draining lymph nodes, adjacent tissues (dated by TCRdb to between 2015 and 2016). In terms of the full investigation: The study compared TCR beta repertoires across tumor, adjacent nontumor tissue and axillary lymph nodes from breast cancer patients. The study aimed to assess the relationships and possible T-cell exchange between tumor, surrounding tissue and draining lymph node repertoires in human breast cancer.

This clonotype has at least ten counts. Its cognate antigen has yet to be identified. No per-base quality is available; no much larger clone lies one base away. CDR1 and CDR2 were assigned from the germline V gene (reference sequence) as SGHAT and FQDESV. From the cysteine up to the phenylalanine, the CDR3 has a length of 15 residues. Of all the DNA, just the CDR3 is kept, 45 bases in frame from base 1. V was cut back by 5 bases and J by 3 bases, leaving a gap of 11 bases between them. Lymph node samples came from the axillary draining lymph nodes of breast cancer patients. Overall results and qualifications from the work: Rather than being directly demonstrated, the conclusion that tumor T cells originate in lymph nodes was presented as consistent with a hypothesis. The similarity between tumor and nontumor tissue repertoires was significantly greater in luminal-like breast cancer than in basal-like breast cancer. The data were considered consistent with the idea that most tumor T cells come from the lymph node and then expand in tumor tissue. Tumors showed preferential V and J gene usage, and their T-cell repertoire diversity fell below that of lymph nodes yet above that of nontumor tissue.

The sample was run on an Illumina HiSeq 2000. Multiplex PCR amplification was used to build the TCR beta chain libraries. The amplified TCR beta chain products were analyzed by high-throughput sequencing. TCRdb itself trimmed the public reads at Q25 with fastp, ran MiXCR and retained productive beta chains. For every CDR3 protein sequence, its rows merge into one entry that carries the most common genes and DNA. Present in this sample are 250,000 or so distinct CDR3 sequences, 30% to 35% of which were seen just once. The ten largest make up roughly 1.2% of the sample. The V and J genes are TRBV11-1 and TRBJ2-6, with the identity of the D gene unclear. Material: axillary lymph node tissue. The receptor was isolated from a female donor with breast cancer. Some clones in this sample may be carry-over from other donors' samples. The CDR3 region has the sequence CASSPRVSGANVLTF. DNA sequence: TGTGCCAGCAGCCCCCGGGTAAGTGGGGCCAACGTCCTGACTTTC. The full variable domain, with segments outside the CDR3 supplied by the reference TRBV11-1 and TRBJ2-6 proteins, appears as EAEVAQSPRYKITEKSQAVAFWCDPISGHATLYWYRQILGQGPELLVQFQDESVVDDSQLPKDRFSAERLKGVDSTLKIQPAELGDSAMYLCASSPRVSGANVLTFGAGSRLTVL.